This TCR beta chain is drawn from a study of human T cells and chemical hapten exposure. Study-level background: Patch tests delivered 0.01% DPC to the upper back and were evaluated at 6 days. Patients, predominantly female, presented with alopecia areata, totalis or universalis. TCR yields differed between samples (mainly from small differences in pooled library volume). General study points: A positive correlation with patch test score was shown by PT1 expanded TCR counts.

TCRdb independently ran MiXCR on the RACE reads; one entry per CDR3 protein. The table lists more than 70,000 distinct CDR3 sequences, roughly a tenth of them singletons, with 1.1% in the top ten. Time point: patch test 3, about 24 weeks after DPC sensitization. As to treatment: therapeutic diphenylcyclopropenone sensitization with weekly scalp DPC. Germline-derived CDR1 and CDR2 are DFQATT and SNEGSKA (reference sequence). There are 15 residues in the CDR3. V trimming: 0 bases; J trimming: 9 bases; junction bases outside the gene matches: 14. Comments on this clonotype: Its target is unknown.

Material: whole blood, obtained in connection with sensitization to the hapten diphenylcyclopropenone (DPC). The chain uses TRBV20-1 and TRBJ2-7; the match to TRBD1 covers 7 bases. This clonotype was obtained from a woman in her thirties with alopecia areata. Some clones in this sample may be carry-over from other donors' samples. CDR3: CSARDRRGPILGQYF. The DNA of the CDR3 is TGCAGTGCTAGAGATAGAAGGGGGCCAATTCTTGGGCAGTACTTC.